This T cell receptor beta chain was recovered during a study of tumor-infiltrating lymphocytes in primary liver carcinoma (TCRdb year 2017). In the study overall: The five patients, three men and two women aged 30 to 69 years, had hepatocellular carcinoma (four) or combined HCC and intrahepatic cholangiocarcinoma (one). The five patients had tumors of stage T1-T3 N0M0, with maximum diameters ranging from about 4 to 11 cm. Each sample produced roughly 3.5 to 7.13 million productive TCRbeta reads, and read depth showed no significant difference between tissue types. For each liver tumor, the study sampled five regions along with adjacent normal tissue and blood, and applied TCRbeta repertoire sequencing, expression microarrays and whole-exome sequencing. A total of 35 specimens from 5 patients underwent TCRbeta repertoire sequencing, comprising some 25 tumor regions, 5 adjacent noncancerous liver tissues and 5 peripheral blood samples. Technical replicate repertoires showed high reproducibility, with mean shared-clone rates around 0.9 and correlation coefficients above 0.95.

Regarding this clonotype: Its antigen remains undetermined. One junction end disagrees with the germline gene, perhaps due to a read error.

The CDR3 numbers 13 residues from cysteine through phenylalanine. Kept here is only the CDR3 DNA, which spans 39 bases and is read in frame from base 1. CDR1 LGHNT and CDR2 FRNRAP were looked up in the germline V gene. On the study overall, not on this receptor specifically: Comparison of CD4+ and CD8+ T cell repertoires was precluded by the use of bulk unsorted samples. Repertoire overlap was found to be higher between tumor regions (mean roughly 36%) than between tumor-adjacent (around 17%) or tumor-blood (14%) pairs, consistent with antigen-driven expansion. With just four or five patients in the study, the authors point out that the findings should be validated in a larger study. Compared with blood, tumors had a significantly larger share of the repertoire taken up by the top 250 clones (p = 0.039). Because sequencing covered only the TCR beta chain and unpaired alpha chains were not captured, true repertoire diversity is likely underestimated.

A constant-region primer and ProtoScript II reverse transcriptase were used to reverse-transcribe TCRbeta-specific cDNA from around 540 ng total RNA. Three nested multiplex PCR rounds, following a slightly modified ARM-PCR procedure, were used to build the TCRbeta libraries. Multiplex TRBV1-TRBV30 forward primers and a Cbeta reverse primer were used in the first two PCR rounds, each of which was run for approximately 9 cycles. Sample barcodes and Illumina adapters were attached in a final 25-cycle PCR using Deep VentR polymerase. Amplicons of 200-500 bp were gel-purified with a QIAquick gel extraction kit before sequencing. An Illumina HiSeq 2500 was used to sequence the TCRbeta amplicons, generating 250-bp paired-end reads. On the authors' methods: Trimmomatic v0.33 was used to quality-trim the reads, and FLASH v1.2.11 was used to merge paired reads so that full CDR3 sequences could be recovered. V, D and J germline segments were assigned to the rearranged TCRbeta sequences using MiGEC v1.2.1b. Clonotype statistics and Shannon-Wiener diversity indices were calculated with VDJtools v1.0.0. To cut down on sampling bias, every analysis after diversity analysis relied on just the 250 most abundant clonotypes from each sample. In TCRdb, the public reads were trimmed at Q25 with fastp and aligned with MiXCR, with productive beta chains retained. All rows with the same CDR3 protein become a single entry with the most common DNA and genes. These V and J calls rely on TCRdb rather than the paper's analysis. In this sample the table shows roughly 120,000 distinct CDR3 sequences, about two thirds of which occur a single time. 8.1% of the sample comes from the top ten.

Without any cell sorting, total RNA and DNA were extracted together from roughly 20-30 mg of bulk tissue using the AllPrep DNA/RNA mini kit. A few patients with histopathologically diagnosed primary liver carcinoma underwent surgical resection in China between 2015 and 2016. At the time of sampling, the patients were treatment-naive and had chronic HBV infection. Pieces of fresh tumor and adjacent tissue were cut in half, with one half kept in RNAlater at -80 degrees C and the other half sent for histology. Sequenced: tumor-adjacent normal liver tissue. This chain is built from TRBV12-5 and TRBJ2-7; 8 central bases correspond to TRBD1. The sequence was obtained from a woman aged 60 to 75 with primary liver carcinoma and hepatitis B virus infection. CDR3 region: CASGLDRGYEQHF. Here is the DNA: TGTGCTAGTGGTTTGGACAGGGGGTACGAACAGCACTTC.